Listed here are 32 T cell receptor beta chains from one sample, sequenced in a study of blood T cells in healthy people across ages. It was with a sample-barcoded 5' primer and a J-beta primer mix that a second PCR of about 6 to 12 cycles was run. MiXCR, run by TCRdb on the 5' RACE reads, gives a single entry per CDR3 protein. The table includes over 550,000 distinct CDR3 sequences, around 31% detected once. Sequenced input: blood. These receptors came from a woman of 80 years or more in good health.

In its sample, this clonotype was seen many times. The V and J genes are TRBV4-1 and TRBJ2-7, with 12 positions matching TRBD2. Germline V CDR1 and CDR2: MGHRA, YSYEKL. Trimming at V came to 0 bases and at J to 9 bases, leaving 9 bases not matched to a gene. The CDR3 consists of 16 residues. CDR3: CASSQDRSLAGGRQYF. The CDR3 DNA follows: TGCGCCAGCAGCCAAGATCGGAGTCTAGCGGGGGGGCGGCAGTACTTC.

There are a few counts of this clonotype. The V gene is TRBV2, the J gene TRBJ1-6, with D uncertain. CDR3 length: 13 amino acids. Germline V gene data show CDR1 as SNHLY and CDR2 as FYNNEI. V was cut by 6 bases and J by 5 bases, with 8 bases left in between. The CDR3 is CASRPRDNSPLHF. Written as DNA, the CDR3 is TGTGCCAGCAGACCACGGGATAATTCACCCCTCCACTTT.

Comment on this clonotype: A much larger clone is a single base away; this may be a read error. The rearrangement uses TRBV7-2 and TRBJ2-1, with 14 bases fitting TRBD2. The germline gives CDR1 SGHTA, CDR2 FQGNSA. The J segment lost 8 bases and the V segment lost 5 bases, leaving 8 bases of the junction unmatched. The CDR3 runs 16 residues. DNA for the CDR3: TGTACCAGCAGCCGCGAGACTAGCGGGGGGGCATATGAGCAGTTCTTC. This codes for CTSSRETSGGAYEQFF. The variable domain in full, completed from reference TRBV7-2 and TRBJ2-1, reads GAGVSQSPSNKVTEKGKDVELRCDPISGHTALYWYRQSLGQGLEFLIYFQGNSAPDKSGLPSDRFSAERTGGSVSTLTIQRTQQEDSAVYLCTSSRETSGGAYEQFFGPGTRLTVL.

The chain joins TRBV24-1 to TRBJ2-1; TRBD1 aligns across 7 bases. The DNA end favors TRBJ2-7, so the J call may be wrong. CDR3 length: 12 amino acids. The germline V gene encodes CDR1 KGHDR and CDR2 SFDVKD. The CDR3 nucleotides are TGTGCCACGGGACAGACCTACAATGAGCAGTACTTC. Amino acids: CATGQTYNEQYF.

The table lists this clonotype with a count of one. The V call is TRBV28, the J call TRBJ2-3, with D possibly matching TRBD2 (7 bases). The CDR3 runs to 14 residues. The V end was cut by 4 bases, the J end by 7 bases, with 15 bases between. CDR1 is MDHEN, CDR2 SYDVKM, per germline. The CDR3 DNA reads as TGTGCCAGCAGTTCGGGGGGCACCACGAATACGCAGTATTTT. Its protein product is CASSSGGTTNTQYF.

In this sample, this clonotype turned up many times. The chain uses TRBV7-2 and TRBJ2-1; 8 positions match TRBD1. The CDR3 sequence is 16 residues long. The germline gives CDR1 SGHTA, CDR2 FQGNSA. The trim removed 0 bases at V and 3 bases at J, leaving 4 bases unmatched. Written as DNA, the CDR3 is TGTGCCAGCAGCTTAGCAGGACAGGGACTCTACAATGAGCAGTTCTTC. It translates to CASSLAGQGLYNEQFF.

This clonotype occurred a few times. V and J are TRBV20-1 and TRBJ2-3; D might be TRBD1 or TRBD2, each matching 5 bases. Trimming pared 1 base from V and 5 bases from J, leaving 13 bases between. This CDR3 has 14 residues. The germline gives CDR1 DFQATT, CDR2 SNEGSKA (reference sequence). CDR3 nucleotide sequence: TGCAGTGCTAGAGCCGGGGCCTCCGGAGATACGCAGTATTTT. It codes for CSARAGASGDTQYF.

This clonotype has ten or more counts. The V and J genes are TRBV12-3 or TRBV12-4 and TRBJ2-5, with TRBD2 matching 8 bases. V was pared by 5 bases and J by 6 bases, with 17 bases of the junction left unmatched. This CDR3 has 17 residues. The CDR3 spells CASSLAGPAGVEKTQYF. CDR3 coding DNA: TGTGCCAGCAGTCTTGCTGGACCAGCGGGGGTCGAAAAGACCCAGTACTTC.

This clonotype was seen at least ten times. The chain recombines TRBV4-3 with TRBJ1-6; the D is unclear. The germline V gene has CDR1 LGHNA and CDR2 YSLEER. The V end was cut by 0 bases, the J end by 4 bases, with 10 bases between. CDR3 length: 16 amino acids. This CDR3 reads CASSQDSSRYNSPLHF. CDR3 DNA: TGCGCCAGCAGCCAAGATTCCTCACGTTATAATTCACCCCTCCACTTT.

This clonotype came up a few times. The chain uses TRBV6-6 and TRBJ1-1; 7 bases are a match to TRBD1. After removal of 4 bases from V and 4 bases from J, the junction contained 12 bases not matched to a gene. The CDR3 runs 16 residues. CDR1 is MNHNY and CDR2 is SVGAGI in the germline V gene (reference sequence). The CDR3, as DNA: TGTGCCAGCAGTTCCCACCGACAGGGAACACGCACTGAAGCTTTCTTT. It is translated as CASSSHRQGTRTEAFF.

The rearrangement joins TRBV20-1 to TRBJ2-7; D might be TRBD1 (6 bases). The germline V and J ends were trimmed by 5 bases and 2 bases, with 19 bases remaining between them. Looked up from germline, CDR1 is DFQATT and CDR2 is SNEGSKA (reference sequence). The CDR3 spans 15 residues. The CDR3 loop is CSAEEGRQGPYEQYF. The CDR3 region has the DNA TGCAGTGCTGAAGAGGGGCGGCAGGGGCCCTACGAGCAGTACTTC.

This clonotype was detected many times. The chain employs TRBV20-1 and TRBJ2-1; 7 bases match TRBD1. Germline CDR1 is DFQATT and CDR2 is SNEGSKA (reference sequence). V lost 0 bases and J lost 2; bases outside the gene matches: 7. The CDR3 runs 16 residues. CDR3 residues: CSARDYRQGPYNEQFF. Written as DNA, the CDR3 is TGCAGTGCTAGAGATTACCGACAGGGACCCTACAATGAGCAGTTCTTC.

On this clonotype: A much larger clonotype is one base distant, so this may be a read error. The chain couples TRBV20-1 to TRBJ2-3, with D maybe TRBD2 (5 bases). Trimming left V 0 bases short and J 4 bases short, with 11 bases between. This CDR3 is 14 amino acids long. Per the germline V gene, CDR1 is DFQATT and CDR2 is SNEGSKA (reference sequence). This chain's CDR3 is CSARDFRGPDTQYF. In nucleotides, the CDR3 is TGCAGTGCTAGAGATTTTCGCGGGCCAGATACGCAGTATTTT.

This clonotype was recorded a few times. This may be a read error, as it is one base from a much larger clone. The J gene is TRBJ2-3, the V gene TRBV7-8; D call uncertain. The germline CDR1 and CDR2 sequences are SGHVS and FQNEAQ. This CDR3 spans 16 amino acids. V was trimmed by 5 bases and J by 4 bases, leaving 19 bases between them. CDR3 sequence reads: CASSTPDQTIPDTQYF. The CDR3 region has the DNA TGTGCCAGCAGCACCCCGGACCAAACGATTCCAGATACGCAGTATTTT.

This clonotype was found a few times. This chain connects TRBV7-9 to TRBJ2-7; D is unclear. CDR1 and CDR2 from the germline V gene are SEHNR and FQNEAQ (reference sequence). The CDR3 spans 12 residues. V lost 0 bases, J lost 7 bases, and 7 bases lay in between. CDR3 in amino acids: CASSLATNEQYF. Here the CDR3 DNA reads TGTGCCAGCAGCTTAGCGACGAATGAGCAGTACTTC. The whole variable domain, filled in from reference TRBV7-9 and TRBJ2-7, reads DTGVSQNPRHKITKRGQNVTFRCDPISEHNRLYWYRQTLGQGPEFLTYFQNEAQLEKSRLLSDRFSAERPKGSFSTLEIQRTEQGDSAMYLCASSLATNEQYFGPGTRLTVT.

V is TRBV7-9 and J is TRBJ1-1; D is possibly TRBD1 (5 bases). V shed 3 bases and J shed 1 base, with 18 bases lying between them. Germline V gene data show CDR1 as SEHNR and CDR2 as FQNEAQ (reference sequence). The CDR3 has 17 residues. The CDR3: CASSFPRGGSKNTEAFF. For the CDR3, the DNA is TGTGCCAGCAGCTTCCCTCGGGGGGGTTCCAAGAACACTGAAGCTTTCTTT.

This clonotype was picked up many times. This chain connects TRBV30 to TRBJ2-3; maybe TRBD2 (6 bases). The CDR3 contains 12 residues. Germline assignment: CDR1 GTSNPN and CDR2 SVGIG (reference sequence). The germline V and J ends were trimmed by 3 bases and 6 bases, with 10 bases remaining between them. CDR3 sequence reads: CAWRGTVDTQYF. The DNA for the CDR3 is TGTGCCTGGAGGGGGACTGTGGATACGCAGTATTTT.

This clonotype was observed many times. The V call is TRBV15, the J call TRBJ1-2; D unresolved. V shed 3 bases and J shed 4 bases, with 9 bases lying between them. CDR3 length equals 13 residues. Germline CDR1 LNHNV, CDR2 YYDKDF (reference sequence). The CDR3 DNA is TGTGCCACCAGCAGTGGTCCTCTCTATGGCTACACCTTC. Encoded protein: CATSSGPLYGYTF.

With regard to this clonotype: One end of the junction varies from germline; a read error may be responsible. CDR3 region: CASSARAGDYNEQFF. CDR3 nucleotide sequence: TGTGCCAGCAGCGCTAGGGCAGGCGATTACAATGAGCAGTTCTTC. The V call is TRBV5-1, the J call TRBJ2-1; unclear D gene. Germline CDR1 and CDR2: SGHRS and YFSETQ. The CDR3 sequence is 15 residues long.

This clonotype was recorded many times. V is TRBV6-5 and J is TRBJ2-1, with 9 bases fitting TRBD2. Germline lookup yields CDR1 MNHEY and CDR2 SVGAGI. V was pared by 0 bases and J by 1 base, with 4 bases of the junction left unmatched. The CDR3 totals 17 residues. The CDR3 here is CASSYSRLAGSYNEQFF. The CDR3 bases are TGTGCCAGCAGTTACTCGAGGCTAGCGGGGTCCTACAATGAGCAGTTCTTC.

This sequence joins TRBV5-1 and TRBJ1-1, with TRBD1 identical over 9 bases. J lost 1 base, V lost 6 bases, and 10 bases had no gene match. Germline CDR1 is SGHRS and CDR2 is YFSETQ. The CDR3 sequence is 16 residues long. The CDR3 reads CASTLTGGDENTEAFF. The DNA for the CDR3 is TGCGCCAGCACCCTAACAGGGGGCGATGAGAACACTGAAGCTTTCTTT. The full variable domain, rest sourced from reference TRBV5-1 and TRBJ1-1, is KAGVTQTPRYLIKTRGQQVTLSCSPISGHRSVSWYQQTPGQGLQFLFEYFSETQRNKGNFPGRFSGRQFSNSRSEMNVSTLELGDSALYLCASTLTGGDENTEAFFGQGTRLTVV.

V gene TRBV30 combines with J gene TRBJ2-7, with unresolved D. Trimming stripped 0 bases from V and 2 bases from J, with 14 bases between. Germline CDR1 is GTSNPN and CDR2 is SVGIG (reference sequence). This CDR3 is 15 amino acids long. The CDR3 DNA is TGTGCCTGGAGTGTAAGGGTAGGGCGAGCCTACGAGCAGTACTTC. Translating it yields CAWSVRVGRAYEQYF.

There are many counts of this clonotype. CDR3 loop: CASSLDLTGQETQYF. The DNA for the CDR3 is TGTGCCAGCAGCTTGGATCTTACAGGCCAAGAGACCCAGTACTTC. The chain couples TRBV5-5 to TRBJ2-5, with D maybe TRBD1 (5 bases). The CDR3 covers 15 residues. The germline V gene encodes CDR1 SGHKS and CDR2 YYEKEE (reference sequence). V lost 0 bases to trimming and J lost 1 base, with 10 bases between them.

There are many counts of this clonotype. The gene calls are TRBV7-2 and TRBJ2-3; 9 bases map to TRBD2. The CDR3 contains 14 residues. Per the germline V gene, CDR1 is SGHTA and CDR2 is FQGNSA. The V gene end was trimmed by 3 bases and the J gene end by 6 bases; junction bases not matched to a gene: 4. CDR3: CASSFRGGGDTQYF. CDR3 DNA sequence: TGTGCCAGCAGCTTTCGCGGGGGGGGTGATACGCAGTATTTT.

This clonotype was seen a handful of times. A much larger clone differs from this one at a single base, so this may be a read error. V is TRBV20-1 and J is TRBJ2-5, with 12 bases identical to TRBD2. V lost 6 bases, J lost 11 bases, and 13 bases stayed unmatched. This CDR3 region has 14 residues. The germline V gene has CDR1 DFQATT and CDR2 SNEGSKA (reference sequence). CDR3 sequence reads: CSAIGLAGLDEQYF. The CDR3 DNA sequence: TGCAGTGCCATCGGACTAGCGGGGTTAGATGAGCAGTACTTC.

Turning to this clonotype: This may arise from a read error, as a much more abundant clone is one base away. CDR3 bases: TGTGCCAGCAGCCCCGACCGACGTGGCTACACCTTC. This gives the protein CASSPDRRGYTF. The chain uses TRBV7-2 and TRBJ1-2; D ambiguous. CDR3 length: 12 amino acids. V lost 5 bases and J lost 7, with 11 bases in between. Germline V gene lookup returns CDR1 SGHTA and CDR2 FQGNSA.

This clonotype occurred many times. The V gene is TRBV20-1, the J gene TRBJ1-1, with D unresolved. V lost 6 bases to trimming and J lost 0 bases, with 11 bases between them. The germline V gene has CDR1 DFQATT and CDR2 SNEGSKA (reference sequence). The CDR3 sequence is 13 residues long. The CDR3 is CSAPWLMNTEAFF. The DNA for the CDR3 is TGCAGTGCCCCTTGGCTCATGAACACTGAAGCTTTCTTT.

This clonotype was seen a single time. This chain joins TRBV7-9 and TRBJ2-7; 8 bases map to TRBD1. The CDR3 covers 15 residues. CDR1 is SEHNR and CDR2 is FQNEAQ in the germline V gene (reference sequence). V lost 5 bases, J lost 4 bases, and 10 bases stayed unmatched. The CDR3 sequence: CASSPPYGQGYEQYF. The CDR3 bases are TGTGCCAGCAGCCCCCCCTACGGACAGGGATACGAGCAGTACTTC.

The table lists this clonotype with many counts. V is TRBV3-1 and J is TRBJ1-1; D call uncertain. CDR1 is LGHDT and CDR2 is YNNKEL in the germline V gene (reference sequence). V was clipped by 3 bases and J by 3 bases, with 8 bases between them. CDR3 length: 13 residues. The DNA of the CDR3 is TGTGCCAGCAGCCAGCGGCGGGACACTGAAGCTTTCTTT. Translated, it gives CASSQRRDTEAFF.

There are many counts of this clonotype. The V gene is TRBV20-1, the J gene TRBJ2-7; no firm D call. Germline V gives CDR1 DFQATT, CDR2 SNEGSKA (reference sequence). The V gene lost 4 bases and the J gene lost 2 bases, with 18 bases spanning the gap. CDR3 length: 15 amino acids. CDR3 DNA sequence: TGCAGTGCTAACTCCCCCAGCCGCCCCGCCTACGAGCAGTACTTC. Protein: CSANSPSRPAYEQYF.

Many counts were recorded for this clonotype. V and J are TRBV6-1 and TRBJ1-5, with D uncertain. Trimming shortened V by 6 bases and J by 9 bases, and 9 bases separated the two germline ends. The CDR3 runs 11 residues. The germline gives CDR1 MNHNS, CDR2 SASEGT. DNA of the CDR3: TGTGCCAGCAGGGGTGTAGCGCCCCAGCATTTT. Its translation: CASRGVAPQHF.

The sample holds many counts of this clonotype. Here the CDR3 DNA reads TGTGCCAGCAGTTCCTCGCGGCAGGGCACAGATACGCAGTATTTT. Protein: CASSSSRQGTDTQYF. The gene calls are TRBV6-5 and TRBJ2-3; D is unclear. The germline V gene encodes CDR1 MNHEY and CDR2 SVGAGI. CDR3 length equals 15 residues. The V end was cut by 4 bases, the J end by 1 base, with 12 bases between.